This T cell receptor beta chain was sequenced in a study of cytomegalovirus exposure and HLA in healthy donors. Whole-study results and caveats: Presence/absence analyses assumed roughly uniform sequencing depth across donors. In a later analysis, several top co-occurrence clusters appeared linked to parvovirus B19, influenza, CMV and Epstein-Barr virus. In vitro work confirmed that a few CMV-associated chains recognize CMV antigens.

The length of the CDR3 is 17 residues. Germline values: CDR1 SGHKS, CDR2 YYEKEE (reference sequence). Trimming cost V 4 bases and J 9 bases; bases outside gene matches: 13. Comments on this clone: Its antigen is not known.

The study ran its PCR with 60 Vbeta and 13 Jbeta primers. The method was immunoSEQ multiplex PCR; TCRdb's version includes in-frame clones alone and lacks a portion of them. The table lists more than 45,000 clones, roughly 76% of them singletons. Sequencing used PBMCs. The chain is built from TRBV5-5 and TRBJ2-1; TRBD2 agrees at 13 bases. The TCR sequence derives from a man aged 25-40 years in good health and CMV-seronegative. DNA of the CDR3: TGTGCCAGCAGCCTGGACCCCCCTACTAGCGGGAGGGGTGAGCAGTTCTTC. Protein: CASSLDPPTSGRGEQFF.